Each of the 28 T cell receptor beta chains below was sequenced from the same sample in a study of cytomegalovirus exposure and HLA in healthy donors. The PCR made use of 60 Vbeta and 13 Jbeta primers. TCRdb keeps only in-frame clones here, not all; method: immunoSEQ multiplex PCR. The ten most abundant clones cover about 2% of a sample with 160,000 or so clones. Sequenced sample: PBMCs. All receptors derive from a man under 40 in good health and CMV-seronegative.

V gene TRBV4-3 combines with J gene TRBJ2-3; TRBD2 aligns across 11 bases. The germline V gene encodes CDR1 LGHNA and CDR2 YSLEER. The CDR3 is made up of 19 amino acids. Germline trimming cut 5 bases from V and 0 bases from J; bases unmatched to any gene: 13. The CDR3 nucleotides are TGCGCCAGCAGCGAGGGGAGACTAGCGGGGATATCTAGCACAGATACGCAGTATTTT. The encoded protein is CASSEGRLAGISSTDTQYF.

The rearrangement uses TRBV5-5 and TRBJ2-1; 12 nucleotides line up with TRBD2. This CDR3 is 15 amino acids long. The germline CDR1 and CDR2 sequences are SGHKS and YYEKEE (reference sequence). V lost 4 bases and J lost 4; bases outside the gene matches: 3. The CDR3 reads CASSPLAGGYNEQFF. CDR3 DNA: TGTGCCAGCAGCCCCCTAGCGGGAGGGTACAATGAGCAGTTCTTC.

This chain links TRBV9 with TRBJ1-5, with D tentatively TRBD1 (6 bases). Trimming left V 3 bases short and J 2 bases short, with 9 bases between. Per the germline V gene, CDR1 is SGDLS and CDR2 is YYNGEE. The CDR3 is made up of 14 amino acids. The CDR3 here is CASSDNRGNQPQHF. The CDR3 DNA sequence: TGTGCCAGCAGCGACAACAGGGGCAATCAGCCCCAGCATTTT.

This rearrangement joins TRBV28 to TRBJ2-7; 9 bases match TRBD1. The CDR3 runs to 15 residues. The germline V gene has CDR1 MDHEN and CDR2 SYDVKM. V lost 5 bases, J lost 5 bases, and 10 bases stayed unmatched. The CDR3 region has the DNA TGTGCCAGCAGTGCCGCCGGGACAGGGCTCCACGAGCAGTACTTC. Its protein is CASSAAGTGLHEQYF.

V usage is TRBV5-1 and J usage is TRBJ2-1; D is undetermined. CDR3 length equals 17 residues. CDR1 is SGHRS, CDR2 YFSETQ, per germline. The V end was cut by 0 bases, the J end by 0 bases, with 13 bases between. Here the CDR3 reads CASSLAISPSSYNEQFF. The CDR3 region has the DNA TGCGCCAGCAGCTTGGCTATTAGCCCAAGCTCCTACAATGAGCAGTTCTTC.

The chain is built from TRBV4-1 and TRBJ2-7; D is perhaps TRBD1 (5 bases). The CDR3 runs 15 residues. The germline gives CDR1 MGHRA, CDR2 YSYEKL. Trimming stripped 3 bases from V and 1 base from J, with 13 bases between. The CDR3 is CASSQKLDSSYEQYF. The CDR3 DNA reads TGCGCCAGCAGCCAGAAACTTGACAGTTCCTACGAGCAGTACTTC.

This CDR3 reads CASSLEPGKMPQHF. The CDR3 DNA is TGTGCCAGCAGCTTGGAGCCGGGTAAGATGCCCCAGCATTTT. The rearrangement links TRBV5-5 to TRBJ1-5; D unclear. This CDR3 has 14 residues. V lost 0 bases to trimming and J lost 9 bases, with 13 bases between them. CDR1 SGHKS and CDR2 YYEKEE come from the germline V gene (reference sequence).

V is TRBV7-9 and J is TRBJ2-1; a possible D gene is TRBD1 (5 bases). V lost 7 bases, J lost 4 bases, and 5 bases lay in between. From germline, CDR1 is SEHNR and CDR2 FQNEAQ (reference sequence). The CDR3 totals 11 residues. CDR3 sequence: CASKGYNEQFF. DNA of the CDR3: TGTGCCAGCAAGGGGTACAATGAGCAGTTCTTC.

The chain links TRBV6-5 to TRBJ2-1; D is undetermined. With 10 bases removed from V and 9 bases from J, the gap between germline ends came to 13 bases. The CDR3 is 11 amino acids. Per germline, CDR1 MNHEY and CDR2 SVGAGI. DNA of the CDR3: TGTGCCACCACGGAGCTGAGTGAGCAGTTCTTC. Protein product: CATTELSEQFF.

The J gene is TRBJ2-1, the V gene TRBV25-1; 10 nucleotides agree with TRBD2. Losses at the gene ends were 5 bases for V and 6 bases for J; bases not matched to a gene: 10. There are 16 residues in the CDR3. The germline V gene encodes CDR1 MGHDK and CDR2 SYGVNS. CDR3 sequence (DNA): TGTGCCAGCAGTAATTCCGGGACTAGCGACTCCAATGAGCAGTTCTTC. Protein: CASSNSGTSDSNEQFF.

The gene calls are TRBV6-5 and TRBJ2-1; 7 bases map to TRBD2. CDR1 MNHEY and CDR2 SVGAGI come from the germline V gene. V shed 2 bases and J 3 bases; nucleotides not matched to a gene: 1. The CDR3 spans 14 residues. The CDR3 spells CASSYGGSYNEQFF. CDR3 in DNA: TGTGCCAGCAGTTACGGCGGGAGCTACAATGAGCAGTTCTTC.

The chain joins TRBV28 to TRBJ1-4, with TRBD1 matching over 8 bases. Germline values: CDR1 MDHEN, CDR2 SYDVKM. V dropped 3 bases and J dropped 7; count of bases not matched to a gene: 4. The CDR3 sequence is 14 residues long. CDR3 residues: CASSFYQGAEKLFF. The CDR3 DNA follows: TGTGCCAGCAGTTTCTACCAGGGGGCTGAAAAACTGTTTTTT.

The CDR3 here is CASSQDIYEQFF. The DNA for the CDR3 is TGCGCCAGCAGCCAAGATATCTATGAGCAGTTCTTC. The chain joins TRBV4-1 to TRBJ2-1; D uncertain. Deletions cut 0 bases from V and 8 bases from J, with 5 bases between. There are 12 residues in the CDR3. Germline V gives CDR1 MGHRA, CDR2 YSYEKL.

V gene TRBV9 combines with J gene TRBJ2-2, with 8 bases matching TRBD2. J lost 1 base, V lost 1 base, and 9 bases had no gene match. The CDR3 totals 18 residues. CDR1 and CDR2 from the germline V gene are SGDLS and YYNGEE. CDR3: CASSVSPRGGLNTGELFF. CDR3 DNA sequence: TGTGCCAGCAGCGTAAGTCCCCGGGGGGGCCTGAACACCGGGGAGCTGTTTTTT.

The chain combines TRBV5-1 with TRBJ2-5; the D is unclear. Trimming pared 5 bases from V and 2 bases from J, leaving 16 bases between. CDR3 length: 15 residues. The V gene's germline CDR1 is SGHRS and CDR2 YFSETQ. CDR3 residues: CASRSLTGSQETQYF. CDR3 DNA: TGCGCCAGCAGATCCCTTACGGGTTCGCAAGAGACCCAGTACTTC.

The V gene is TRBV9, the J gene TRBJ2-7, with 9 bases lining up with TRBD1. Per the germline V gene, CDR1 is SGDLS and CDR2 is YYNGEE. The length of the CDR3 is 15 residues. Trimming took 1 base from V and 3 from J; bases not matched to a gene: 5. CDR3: CASSVRGDRVYEQYF. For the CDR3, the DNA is TGTGCCAGCAGCGTACGGGGGGACAGGGTCTACGAGCAGTACTTC.

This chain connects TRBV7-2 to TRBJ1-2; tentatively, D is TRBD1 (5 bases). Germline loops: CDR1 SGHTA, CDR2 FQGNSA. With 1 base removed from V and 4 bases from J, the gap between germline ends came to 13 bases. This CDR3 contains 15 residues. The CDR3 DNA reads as TGTGCCAGCAGCTTAGTGGGGCACAGCTCCTATGGCTACACCTTC. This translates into CASSLVGHSSYGYTF.

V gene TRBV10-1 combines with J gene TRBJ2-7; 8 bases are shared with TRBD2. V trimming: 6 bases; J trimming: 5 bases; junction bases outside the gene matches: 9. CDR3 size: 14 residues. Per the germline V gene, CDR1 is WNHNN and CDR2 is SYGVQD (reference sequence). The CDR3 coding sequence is TGCGCCAGCAGGGACGGGAGGGTCCCCCACGAGCAGTACTTC. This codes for CASRDGRVPHEQYF.

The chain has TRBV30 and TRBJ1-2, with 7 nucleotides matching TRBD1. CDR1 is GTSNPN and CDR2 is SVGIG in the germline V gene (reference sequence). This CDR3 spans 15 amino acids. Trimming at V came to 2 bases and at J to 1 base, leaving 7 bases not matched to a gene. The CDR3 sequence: CAWSKMAGGNYGYTF. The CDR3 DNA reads TGTGCCTGGAGTAAGATGGCAGGGGGTAACTATGGCTACACCTTC.

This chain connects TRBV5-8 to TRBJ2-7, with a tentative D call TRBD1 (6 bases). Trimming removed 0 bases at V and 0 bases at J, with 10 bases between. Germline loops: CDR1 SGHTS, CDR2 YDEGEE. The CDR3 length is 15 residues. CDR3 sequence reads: CASSLGDTLSYEQYF. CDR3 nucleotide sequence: TGTGCCAGCAGCTTGGGGGACACCCTCTCCTACGAGCAGTACTTC.

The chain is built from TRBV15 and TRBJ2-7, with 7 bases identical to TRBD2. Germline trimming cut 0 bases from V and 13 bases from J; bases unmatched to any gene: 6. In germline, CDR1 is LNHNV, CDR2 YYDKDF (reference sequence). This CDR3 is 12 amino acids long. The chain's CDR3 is CATSRDGRERYF. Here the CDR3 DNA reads TGTGCCACCAGCAGAGACGGGCGGGAGCGATACTTC.

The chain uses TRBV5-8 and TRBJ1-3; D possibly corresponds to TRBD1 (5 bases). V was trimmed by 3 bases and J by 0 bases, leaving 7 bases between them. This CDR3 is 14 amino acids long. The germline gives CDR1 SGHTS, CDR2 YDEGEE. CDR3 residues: CASSSDTSGNTIYF. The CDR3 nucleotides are TGTGCCAGCAGCTCGGACACCTCTGGAAACACCATATATTTT.

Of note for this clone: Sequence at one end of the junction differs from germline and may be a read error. The CDR3 is CATRGWDTEAFF. CDR3 nucleotide sequence: TGTGCCACCAGGGGATGGGACACTGAAGCTTTCTTC. The chain is built from TRBV28 and TRBJ1-1, with D perhaps matching TRBD1 (6 bases). CDR3 length: 12 residues. CDR1 is MDHEN and CDR2 is SYDVKM in the germline V gene.

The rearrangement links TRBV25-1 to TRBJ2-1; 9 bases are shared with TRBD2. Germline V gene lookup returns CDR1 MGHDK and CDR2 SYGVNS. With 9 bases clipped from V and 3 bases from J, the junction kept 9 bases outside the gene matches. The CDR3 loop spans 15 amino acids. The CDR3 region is CASLAGVSVYNEQFF. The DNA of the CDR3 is TGTGCCAGTTTAGCGGGAGTGTCGGTCTACAATGAGCAGTTCTTC. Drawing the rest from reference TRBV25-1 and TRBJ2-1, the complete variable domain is EADIYQTPRYLVIGTGKKITLECSQTMGHDKMYWYQQDPGMELHLIHYSYGVNSTEKGDLSSESTVSRIRTEHFPLTLESARPSHTSQYLCASLAGVSVYNEQFFGPGTRLTVL.

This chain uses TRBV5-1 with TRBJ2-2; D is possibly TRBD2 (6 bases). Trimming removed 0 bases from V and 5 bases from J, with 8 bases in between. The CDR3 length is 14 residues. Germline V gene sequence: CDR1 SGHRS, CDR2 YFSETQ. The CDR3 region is CASSLGRGTGELFF. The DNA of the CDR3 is TGCGCCAGCAGCTTGGGGAGGGGTACCGGGGAGCTGTTTTTT.

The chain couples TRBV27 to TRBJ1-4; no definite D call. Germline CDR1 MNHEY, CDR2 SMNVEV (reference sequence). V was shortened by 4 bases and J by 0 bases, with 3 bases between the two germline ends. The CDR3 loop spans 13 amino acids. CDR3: CASSSATNEKLFF. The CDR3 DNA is TGTGCCAGCAGTTCTGCAACTAATGAAAAACTGTTTTTT.

The CDR3 nucleotides are TGTGCCAGTAGTATAGGCGAGCGGCAGCCTCGGTTCTTC. Protein: CASSIGERQPRFF. The chain joins TRBV19 to TRBJ2-1; possibly TRBD2 for D (5 bases). The germline V gene has CDR1 LNHDA and CDR2 SQIVND (reference sequence). V was trimmed by 1 base and J by 15 bases, leaving 16 bases between them. This CDR3 has 13 residues.

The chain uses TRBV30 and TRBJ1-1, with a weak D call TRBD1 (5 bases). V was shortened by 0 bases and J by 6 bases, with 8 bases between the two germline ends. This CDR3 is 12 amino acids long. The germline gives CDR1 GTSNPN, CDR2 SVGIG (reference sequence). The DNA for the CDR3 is TGTGCCTGGAGTGTGTCGGGGGCTGAAGCTTTCTTT. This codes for CAWSVSGAEAFF.